The 12 T cell receptor beta chains below were found in one sample sequenced in a study. MiXCR, applied by TCRdb to the RT-PCR reads, yields one record per CDR3 protein. The sample has approximately 720,000 distinct CDR3 sequences, 13% to 15% seen once. The sequencing sample was made of memory CD4+ T cells from blood. Source of these receptors: a female donor in good health, serving as a healthy control.

The rearrangement uses TRBV20-1 and TRBJ1-6; possibly TRBD1 for D (6 bases). The CDR3 length is 12 residues. CDR1 and CDR2 from the germline V gene are DFQATT and SNEGSKA (reference sequence). V lost 6 bases and J 6 bases, leaving 9 bases between the germline ends. The CDR3 protein is CSAGGPNSPLHF. The CDR3 nucleotides are TGCAGTGCCGGGGGCCCTAATTCACCCCTCCACTTT.

A few counts support this clonotype. V and J are TRBV12-3 or TRBV12-4 and TRBJ1-1, with D perhaps matching TRBD1 (6 bases). Trimming removed 7 bases at V and 1 base at J, with 16 bases between. This CDR3 region has 15 residues. CDR3 nucleotides: TGTGCCAGCACCCCGGGGGGCGGTGGGAACACTGAAGCTTTCTTT. Protein sequence: CASTPGGGGNTEAFF.

The chain employs TRBV9 and TRBJ1-6, with a weak D call TRBD1 (5 bases). V lost 0 bases, J lost 6 bases, and 10 bases lay in between. The V gene's germline CDR1 is SGDLS and CDR2 YYNGEE. The CDR3 contains 15 residues. CDR3 loop: CASSVAGDGNSPLHF. CDR3 bases: TGTGCCAGCAGCGTAGCGGGGGATGGTAATTCACCCCTCCACTTT.

This clonotype was counted a few times. The chain recombines TRBV28 with TRBJ1-3, with TRBD1 identical over 7 bases. CDR3 length equals 16 residues. J lost 0 bases, V lost 6 bases, and 8 bases had no gene match. Per the germline V gene, CDR1 is MDHEN and CDR2 is SYDVKM. CDR3 DNA: TGTGCCAGCAGCACTCCCACAGGGGCCTCTGGAAACACCATATATTTT. Protein product: CASSTPTGASGNTIYF.

The chain recombines TRBV9 with TRBJ2-1, with 7 bases lining up with TRBD2. The CDR3 spans 18 residues. Germline CDR1 SGDLS, CDR2 YYNGEE. The ends lost 3 bases at V and 2 bases at J; junction bases unmatched: 14. In DNA form, the CDR3 reads TGTGCCAGCAGCGAGGGAGGTGGAGGAGCGGGAACCTACAATGAGCAGTTCTTC. Its translation is CASSEGGGGAGTYNEQFF.

The table lists this clonotype with a few counts. The chain employs TRBV7-2 and TRBJ1-2, with D unresolved. V was pared by 7 bases and J by 8 bases, with 8 bases between. Germline V gives CDR1 SGHTA, CDR2 FQGNSA. The CDR3 is 10 residues long. In DNA form, the CDR3 reads TGTGCCAGCAACATTGGAGGCTACACCTTC. It yields the protein CASNIGGYTF.

This clonotype has more than one count but fewer than ten. With a much larger clone just one base away, this may be a read error. V is TRBV10-3 and J is TRBJ1-1; no clear D gene. CDR3 length equals 12 residues. V lost 3 bases to trimming and J lost 0 bases, with 2 bases between them. Germline V CDR1 and CDR2: ENHRY, SYGVKD. This chain's CDR3 is CAISDVNTEAFF. In DNA form, the CDR3 reads TGTGCCATCAGTGACGTGAACACTGAAGCTTTCTTT.

In regard to this clonotype: This may arise from a read error, as a much more abundant clone is one base away. This rearrangement joins TRBV4-1 to TRBJ2-7; 8 bases fit TRBD1. The CDR3 covers 18 residues. The germline gives CDR1 MGHRA, CDR2 YSYEKL. CDR3 protein: CASSQTTTGAAFSYKQYF. The CDR3 region has the DNA TGCGCCAGCAGCCAGACTACGACAGGGGCCGCTTTTTCCTACAAGCAGTACTTC.

This clonotype was counted between two and nine times. This rearrangement joins TRBV9 to TRBJ2-7; unclear D gene. The CDR3 runs 15 residues. V was trimmed by 0 bases and J by 4 bases, leaving 14 bases between them. Germline V gene lookup returns CDR1 SGDLS and CDR2 YYNGEE. The CDR3 DNA follows: TGTGCCAGCAGCGTAGGGTATTCGAGTCAGTACGAGCAGTACTTC. This gives the protein CASSVGYSSQYEQYF. Complete variable domain (other parts from reference TRBV9 and TRBJ2-7): DSGVTQTPKHLITATGQRVTLRCSPRSGDLSVYWYQQSLDQGLQFLIQYYNGEERAKGNILERFSAQQFPDLHSELNLSSLELGDSALYFCASSVGYSSQYEQYFGPGTRLTVT.

Ten or more counts support this clonotype. The V and J genes are TRBV10-2 and TRBJ2-1; D uncertain. In germline, CDR1 is WSHSY, CDR2 SAAADI. The CDR3 runs to 13 residues. V was clipped by 7 bases and J by 6 bases, with 13 bases between them. CDR3 nucleotide sequence: TGCGCCAGCATGAGGTCCGCCCCCAATGAGCAGTTCTTC. This codes for CASMRSAPNEQFF.

This clonotype appeared many times. The genes are TRBV20-1 and TRBJ2-5; D ambiguous. V gave up 0 bases and J gave up 5 bases, with 13 bases separating them. This CDR3 contains 14 residues. Germline CDR1 DFQATT, CDR2 SNEGSKA (reference sequence). The CDR3 region is CSARDGIRSETQYF. The CDR3 DNA sequence: TGCAGTGCTAGAGATGGGATTAGATCGGAGACCCAGTACTTC.

CDR3 sequence reads: CASSFTGGNNSPLHF. CDR3 coding DNA: TGTGCCAGCAGCTTTACAGGGGGCAATAATTCACCCCTCCACTTT. This sequence joins TRBV7-8 and TRBJ1-6; 9 bases fit TRBD1. This CDR3 region has 15 residues. The J segment lost 5 bases and the V segment lost 3 bases, leaving 2 bases of the junction unmatched. The germline CDR1 and CDR2 sequences are SGHVS and FQNEAQ.